Below, 21 T cell receptor beta chains from the same sample are listed, as sequenced in a study of blood T cell repertoires in COVID-19. Here immunoSEQ multiplex PCR was the method, and the copy in TCRdb shows in-frame clones only, minus some. Of 150,000 to 200,000 clones listed, around 80% are singletons. The source material was PBMCs or T cells enriched from blood (not recorded which). The receptors stem from a woman aged 45-65 years with acute COVID-19.

This chain uses TRBV28 with TRBJ1-1; D gene ambiguous. The germline V gene encodes CDR1 MDHEN and CDR2 SYDVKM. The CDR3 is 16 residues long. Trimming cost V 4 bases and J 0 bases, with 15 bases left between them. CDR3 nucleotides: TGTGCCAGCAGTTCCCGTGGAGGTCCGATGAACACTGAAGCTTTCTTT. Its translation is CASSSRGGPMNTEAFF. Looking up the rest from reference TRBV28 and TRBJ1-1 gives the full variable domain: DVKVTQSSRYLVKRTGEKVFLECVQDMDHENMFWYRQDPGLGLRLIYFSYDVKMKEKGDIPEGYSVSREKKERFSLILESASTNQTSMYLCASSSRGGPMNTEAFFGQGTRLTVV.

V is TRBV24-1 and J is TRBJ1-5; possibly TRBD1 for D (5 bases). Trimming pared 2 bases from V and 5 bases from J, leaving 12 bases between. The CDR3 runs to 15 residues. Per germline, CDR1 KGHDR and CDR2 SFDVKD. The chain's CDR3 is CATSDSTDPHQPQHF. CDR3 DNA sequence: TGTGCCACCAGTGATTCGACAGACCCCCATCAGCCCCAGCATTTT.

V and J are TRBV6-5 and TRBJ1-5; perhaps TRBD1 as D (6 bases). Trimming removed 2 bases at V and 1 base at J, with 9 bases between. The germline CDR1 and CDR2 sequences are MNHEY and SVGAGI. The CDR3 length is 15 residues. In DNA form, the CDR3 reads TGTGCCAGCAGTTACGACAGGATGAGCAATCAGCCCCAGCATTTT. This encodes CASSYDRMSNQPQHF.

The chain uses TRBV6-5 and TRBJ2-2; a weak D match, TRBD1 (6 bases). The CDR3 is 15 amino acids. Germline V gene sequence: CDR1 MNHEY, CDR2 SVGAGI. The V end was cut by 6 bases, the J end by 0 bases, with 11 bases between. CDR3 sequence: CASSPGTTNTGELFF. The CDR3 bases are TGTGCCAGCAGCCCCGGGACAACGAACACCGGGGAGCTGTTTTTT.

The genes are TRBV5-1 and TRBJ2-2; TRBD1 might be the D (6 bases). The CDR3 spans 16 residues. Trimming removed 2 bases at V and 0 bases at J, with 11 bases between. Per the germline V gene, CDR1 is SGHRS and CDR2 is YFSETQ. CDR3 coding DNA: TGCGCCAGCAGCTTAGGGAGACAGGCGAACACCGGGGAGCTGTTTTTT. It is translated as CASSLGRQANTGELFF.

The chain employs TRBV7-2 and TRBJ1-2, with 9 bases lining up with TRBD1. CDR3 length equals 15 residues. The ends lost 0 bases at V and 4 bases at J; junction bases unmatched: 3. The germline V gene encodes CDR1 SGHTA and CDR2 FQGNSA. CDR3 loop: CASSLARGQGYGYTF. CDR3 coding DNA: TGTGCCAGCAGCTTAGCGCGGGGACAGGGCTATGGCTACACCTTC.

This clone was observed many times. The chain is built from TRBV5-1 and TRBJ1-1, with D perhaps TRBD1 (5 bases). Germline assignment: CDR1 SGHRS and CDR2 YFSETQ. This CDR3 spans 14 amino acids. V was clipped by 5 bases and J by 1 base, with 12 bases between them. This CDR3 is CASRMGGGNTEAFF. The CDR3 DNA is TGCGCCAGCAGAATGGGGGGTGGGAACACTGAAGCTTTCTTT.

J is TRBJ1-1 and V is TRBV25-1, with D unclear. V was pared by 1 base and J by 4 bases, with 13 bases between. The CDR3 extends over 15 amino acids. Germline V gives CDR1 MGHDK, CDR2 SYGVNS. CDR3 nucleotide sequence: TGTGCCAGCAGTGAATTTTACAGCCGTAGCACTGAAGCTTTCTTT. Translated: CASSEFYSRSTEAFF.

This chain joins TRBV6-2 or TRBV6-3 and TRBJ1-1, with TRBD1 matching over 8 bases. The CDR3 sequence is 12 residues long. Per the germline V gene, CDR1 is MNHEY and CDR2 is SVGEGT. The junction had 7 bases not matched to a gene; V was cut back by 6 bases and J by 10 bases. The DNA for the CDR3 is TGTGCCAGCAGCCACGGACAGGGAGGAGCTTTCTTT. It codes for CASSHGQGGAFF.

The chain has TRBV3-1 (or the pseudogene TRBV3-2) and TRBJ1-3, with D unresolved. The germline V gene has CDR1 LGHDT and CDR2 YNNKEL (reference sequence). CDR3 size: 14 residues. Deletions cut 0 bases from V and 4 bases from J, with 7 bases between. CDR3 sequence: CASSQDPSGNTIYF. In DNA, the CDR3 is TGTGCCAGCAGCCAAGACCCCTCCGGAAACACCATATATTTT.

Many counts were recorded for this clone. The chain carries TRBV19 and TRBJ2-1; 9 nucleotides match TRBD2. Looked up from germline, CDR1 is LNHDA and CDR2 is SQIVND (reference sequence). V shed 3 bases, J shed 8 bases, and the junction held 5 bases outside the gene matches. The CDR3 length is 14 residues. In DNA form, the CDR3 reads TGTGCCAGTAGTATCGGCGGGGGGGTGGATGAGCAGTTCTTC. It yields the protein CASSIGGGVDEQFF.

In its sample, this clone was seen many times. This sample also contains other DNA sequences that code for the same CDR3. V is TRBV5-5 and J is TRBJ2-2; the match to TRBD2 covers 8 bases. Germline V gene data show CDR1 as SGHKS and CDR2 as YYEKEE (reference sequence). The CDR3 contains 16 residues. V was clipped by 4 bases and J by 1 base; unmatched bases: 6. As DNA, the CDR3 is TGTGCCAGCAGCCGTACGGGGGGGCAGAACACCGGGGAGCTGTTTTTT. It specifies CASSRTGGQNTGELFF.

This clone was observed once. DNA of the CDR3: TGTGCCAGCAGCCTCACAGGGGTGTGGGAAGCTTTCTTT. This encodes CASSLTGVWEAFF. The chain recombines TRBV28 with TRBJ1-1; 7 bases agree with TRBD1. CDR3 length equals 13 residues. Trimming took 6 bases from V and 8 from J; bases not matched to a gene: 9. Germline V gene sequence: CDR1 MDHEN, CDR2 SYDVKM.

The rearrangement uses TRBV7-6 and TRBJ1-2, with D maybe TRBD1 (6 bases). The CDR3 contains 15 residues. Germline CDR1 is SGHVS and CDR2 is FNYEAQ. Trimming took off 0 bases at V and 8 bases at J, with 16 bases between the two ends. CDR3 sequence: CASSLAGVAGEGYTF. The CDR3 DNA follows: TGTGCCAGCAGCTTAGCAGGGGTGGCAGGGGAAGGCTACACCTTC.

J is TRBJ2-1 and V is TRBV12-3 or TRBV12-4, with D maybe TRBD1 (6 bases). V was cut by 4 bases and J by 8 bases, with 12 bases left in between. The CDR3 is 13 residues long. The CDR3 nucleotides read TGTGCCAGCAGTTACAACCAGGGGCATGAGCAGTTCTTC. Residues: CASSYNQGHEQFF.

V usage is TRBV19 and J usage is TRBJ1-5; the match to TRBD1 covers 8 bases. With V trimmed by 2 bases and J by 7 bases, 7 bases remained unmatched. Germline CDR1 reads LNHDA; CDR2 reads SQIVND (reference sequence). The CDR3 extends over 15 amino acids. The CDR3 coding sequence is TGTGCCAGTAGTATAAGGACAGGGACGAGCCAGCCCCAGCATTTT. Amino acid sequence: CASSIRTGTSQPQHF.

The chain carries TRBV6-5 and TRBJ2-7, with D possibly being TRBD1 (5 bases). Germline CDR1 is MNHEY and CDR2 is SVGAGI. The CDR3 runs 11 residues. Between the trimmed V and J ends, which lost 10 bases and 3 bases, there was a span of 10 bases. In nucleotides, the CDR3 is TGTGCCACCAGAGACAGCTACGAGCAGTACGTC. It encodes CATRDSYEQYV.

A single count supports this clone. This chain joins TRBV6-1 and TRBJ2-3; the D gene is possibly TRBD1 (6 bases). Trimming removed 3 bases at V and 3 bases at J, with 10 bases between. Germline V gene sequence: CDR1 MNHNS, CDR2 SASEGT. This CDR3 has 14 residues. The CDR3 region is CASSEGAGTDTQYF. CDR3 bases: TGTGCCAGCAGTGAGGGGGCTGGGACAGATACGCAGTATTTT.

The V call is TRBV7-8, the J call TRBJ2-5, with a possible D match to TRBD1 (5 bases). Trimming removed 5 bases at V and 1 base at J, with 8 bases between. The CDR3 runs to 13 residues. Germline assignment: CDR1 SGHVS and CDR2 FQNEAQ. CDR3 in amino acids: CASSMTAQETQYF. The CDR3 DNA sequence: TGTGCCAGCAGCATGACAGCCCAAGAGACCCAGTACTTC.

This sequence joins TRBV15 and TRBJ1-1, with 12 bases identical to TRBD1. The CDR3 extends over 17 amino acids. CDR1 is LNHNV, CDR2 YYDKDF, per germline (reference sequence). V was pared by 2 bases and J by 4 bases, with 8 bases of the junction left unmatched. As DNA, the CDR3 is TGTGCCACCAGCAGAAGTGGGACAGGGGGCATGAGCACTGAAGCTTTCTTT. It codes for CATSRSGTGGMSTEAFF.

This chain links TRBV5-1 with TRBJ2-5, with TRBD1 identical over 7 bases. The V segment lost 7 bases and the J segment 5 bases; nucleotides outside the gene matches: 17. The CDR3 consists of 16 residues. Germline CDR1 and CDR2: SGHRS and YFSETQ. CDR3 sequence reads: CASRLRTGKQGETQYF. Written as DNA, the CDR3 is TGCGCCAGCCGGTTGAGAACGGGGAAACAGGGGGAGACCCAGTACTTC.